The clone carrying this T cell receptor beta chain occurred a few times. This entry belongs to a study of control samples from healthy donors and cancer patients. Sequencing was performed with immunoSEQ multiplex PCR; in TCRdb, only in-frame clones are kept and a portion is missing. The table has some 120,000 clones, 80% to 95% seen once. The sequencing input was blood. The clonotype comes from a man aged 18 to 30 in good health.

CDR3 nucleotides: TGTGCCAGCAGCCAGGGACTCCGCCAGATGGGGAATTCACCCCTCCACTTT. Residues: CASSQGLRQMGNSPLHF. The gene calls are TRBV3-1 (or the pseudogene TRBV3-2) and TRBJ1-6; TRBD1 is a possible D gene (5 bases). V lost 3 bases and J lost 7, with 19 bases in between. The CDR3 has 17 residues. CDR1 and CDR2 (germline): LGHDT, YNNKEL (reference sequence).